The rows below give T cell receptor beta chains drawn from one sample of a study of CD4+ T cells in melanoma. Generated by immunoSEQ multiplex PCR, the TCRdb table keeps only in-frame clones and is missing some. The sample carries about 15,000 clones, over 70% recorded once. The sequenced sample was cells from a culture (not recorded whether cultured in vitro). All receptors come from a human donor with melanoma. CDR3s include the opening cysteine and the closing phenylalanine or tryptophan. Fields, in order: J gene, V gene, clone size, D gene, CDR3 protein, CDR3 DNA. A D gene is named only where the DNA matches it firmly. Size is stated for part of the rows, as once, few or many counts, or as a class when the clone is expanded.

TRBJ1-6 | TRBV27 | - | TRBD1 | CASSTGASPLHF | TGTGCCAGCAGTACAGGGGCTTCACCCCTCCACTTT
TRBJ1-2 | TRBV2 | medium-sized | - | CASTPLEGYYGYTF | TGTGCCAGCACCCCACTCGAGGGTTACTATGGCTACACCTTC
TRBJ2-1 | TRBV7-9 | - | - | CASRAQGGYNEQFF | TGTGCCAGCAGGGCCCAGGGGGGCTACAATGAGCAGTTCTTC
TRBJ2-2 | TRBV5-6 | - | - | CASSFFGELFF | TGTGCCAGCAGCTTTTTCGGGGAGCTGTTTTTT
TRBJ2-7 | TRBV5-1 | - | - | CASSPGTSDAYEQYF | TGCGCCAGCAGCCCGGGCACTTCTGACGCCTACGAGCAGTACTTC
TRBJ1-1 | TRBV5-1 | - | - | CASSPTAGMNTEAFF | TGCGCCAGCAGCCCAACGGCAGGAATGAACACTGAAGCTTTCTTT
TRBJ1-1 | TRBV9 | - | - | CASSVLGRFSEAFF | TGTGCCAGCAGCGTATTGGGCAGGTTCTCTGAAGCTTTCTTT
TRBJ1-2 | TRBV2 | - | TRBD1 | CAGQVSQGVYGYTF | TGTGCCGGACAGGTGTCCCAAGGGGTTTATGGCTACACCTTC
TRBJ2-1 | TRBV7-9 | few | - | CASSPLSGATYNEQFF | TGTGCCAGCAGCCCCTTATCGGGTGCGACCTACAATGAGCAGTTCTTC
TRBJ1-5 | TRBV11-2 | - | TRBD1 | CASSFTGTGGNQPQHF | TGTGCCAGCAGCTTCACCGGGACAGGGGGCAATCAGCCCCAGCATTTT
TRBJ2-2 | TRBV11-2 | few | TRBD1 | CASRAGTVSTGELFF | TGTGCCAGCAGAGCCGGGACAGTAAGCACCGGGGAGCTGTTTTTT
TRBJ1-4 | TRBV5-1 | - | - | CASRRGVLGRGKLFF | TGCGCCTCCCGCCGGGGGGTTTTGGGTCGCGGAAAACTGTTTTTT
TRBJ2-3 | TRBV18 | - | TRBD2 | CASSRSSGRSDTQYF | TGTGCCAGCTCACGATCTAGCGGCCGATCTGATACGCAGTATTTT
TRBJ1-2 | TRBV5-4 | - | - | CASSLTGRNYGYTF | TGTGCCAGCAGCTTAACCGGGCGCAACTATGGCTACACCTTC
TRBJ1-6 | TRBV7-9 | medium-sized | - | CASSLGGARNSPLHF | TGTGCCAGCAGCTTAGGGGGCGCCCGTAATTCACCCCTCCACTTT
TRBJ2-7 | TRBV11-2 | - | - | CASSLVLGNEQYF | TGTGCCAGCAGCTTAGTGTTGGGGAACGAGCAGTACTTC
TRBJ2-2 | TRBV2 | - | - | CASSETAFGELFF | TGTGCCAGCAGTGAAACGGCTTTCGGGGAGCTGTTTTTT
TRBJ2-1 | TRBV7-2 | - | - | CASSLMSGASGEQFF | TGTGCCAGCAGCTTAATGTCGGGGGCCTCTGGTGAGCAGTTCTTC
TRBJ1-6 | TRBV2 | few | - | CASNQGLRNSPLHF | TGTGCCAGCAACCAGGGGCTGAGAAATTCACCCCTCCACTTT
TRBJ2-2 | TRBV9 | - | - | CASSGGKGANTGELFF | TGTGCCAGCAGCGGAGGAAAGGGGGCGAACACCGGGGAGCTGTTTTTT
TRBJ2-2 | TRBV6-6 | - | - | CASSYFMAGELFF | TGTGCCAGCAGTTACTTCATGGCCGGGGAGCTGTTTTTT
TRBJ2-3 | TRBV5-1 | - | - | CASSLLGEQITDTSGF | TGCGCCAGCAGCTTGTTAGGAGAACAGATAACAGATACGTCGGGGTTT
TRBJ2-3 | TRBV11-3 | - | - | CASSQEGMQYF | TGTGCCAGCAGCCAGGAGGGCATGCAGTATTTT
TRBJ2-7 | TRBV10-1 | - | - | CASSERITYEQYF | TGCGCCAGCAGTGAACGGATAACCTACGAGCAGTACTTC
TRBJ2-1 | TRBV29-1 | few | - | CSVEDRLNEQFF | TGCAGCGTTGAAGACAGGTTAAATGAGCAGTTCTTC
TRBJ2-4 | TRBV6-1 | - | - | CASSPDGLAKNIQYF | TGTGCCAGCAGCCCGGACGGGCTAGCCAAAAACATTCAGTACTTC
TRBJ2-5 | TRBV6-1 | - | - | CASSATRTETQYF | TGTGCCAGCAGTGCTACTAGAACGGAGACCCAGTACTTC
TRBJ1-1 | TRBV14 | - | - | CASSQDFGGVRTEAFF | TGTGCCAGCAGCCAAGATTTTGGAGGGGTGCGGACTGAAGCTTTCTTT
TRBJ2-3 | TRBV6-5 | - | TRBD1 | CASSFRDRSSTQYF | TGTGCCAGCAGCTTCCGGGACAGGTCTAGTACGCAGTATTTT
TRBJ2-2 | TRBV7-8 | - | TRBD2 | CASSLALAGIGELFF | TGTGCCAGCAGCTTAGCGCTAGCGGGTATCGGGGAGCTGTTTTTT
TRBJ1-5 | TRBV18 | - | - | CASSPLPTAPGGNQPQHF | TGTGCCAGCTCACCACTCCCCACGGCCCCGGGAGGCAATCAGCCCCAGCATTTT
TRBJ1-2 | TRBV6-5 | - | - | CATTGYYGYTF | TGTGCCACTACGGGGTACTATGGCTACACCTTC
TRBJ1-1 | TRBV11-3 | - | TRBD1 | CASSRGGVNTEAFF | TGTGCCAGCAGCCGAGGGGGCGTGAACACTGAAGCTTTCTTT
TRBJ2-1 | TRBV11-2 | - | TRBD1 | CASSGRQGSSYNEQFF | TGTGCCAGCAGCGGACGACAGGGTTCCTCCTACAATGAGCAGTTCTTC
TRBJ1-3 | TRBV9 | few | - | CASSVGEGSSGNTIYF | TGTGCCAGCAGCGTAGGAGAAGGCTCATCTGGAAACACCATATATTTT
TRBJ1-6 | TRBV7-9 | - | - | CASSIFRGTYNSPLHF | TGTGCCAGCAGCATATTCAGGGGTACATATAATTCACCCCTCCACTTT
TRBJ1-1 | TRBV2 | - | - | CASSQGGGWNTEAFF | TGTGCCAGCAGCCAAGGGGGGGGATGGAACACTGAAGCTTTCTTT
TRBJ2-5 | TRBV11-2 | - | TRBD1 | CASSLAGQYQETQYF | TGTGCCAGCAGCTTAGCGGGACAGTATCAAGAGACCCAGTACTTC
TRBJ1-1 | TRBV2 | - | - | CASGNGRSSTSEAFF | TGTGCCAGTGGGAACGGTAGATCGAGTACATCTGAAGCTTTCTTT
TRBJ2-6 | TRBV19 | once | TRBD2 | CASSILAGVSGANVLTF | TGTGCCAGTAGTATACTAGCGGGAGTCTCTGGGGCCAACGTCCTGACTTTC
TRBJ1-2 | TRBV5-1 | - | TRBD1 | CASSPGQGNYGYTF | TGCGCCAGCAGCCCGGGACAGGGGAACTATGGCTACACCTTC